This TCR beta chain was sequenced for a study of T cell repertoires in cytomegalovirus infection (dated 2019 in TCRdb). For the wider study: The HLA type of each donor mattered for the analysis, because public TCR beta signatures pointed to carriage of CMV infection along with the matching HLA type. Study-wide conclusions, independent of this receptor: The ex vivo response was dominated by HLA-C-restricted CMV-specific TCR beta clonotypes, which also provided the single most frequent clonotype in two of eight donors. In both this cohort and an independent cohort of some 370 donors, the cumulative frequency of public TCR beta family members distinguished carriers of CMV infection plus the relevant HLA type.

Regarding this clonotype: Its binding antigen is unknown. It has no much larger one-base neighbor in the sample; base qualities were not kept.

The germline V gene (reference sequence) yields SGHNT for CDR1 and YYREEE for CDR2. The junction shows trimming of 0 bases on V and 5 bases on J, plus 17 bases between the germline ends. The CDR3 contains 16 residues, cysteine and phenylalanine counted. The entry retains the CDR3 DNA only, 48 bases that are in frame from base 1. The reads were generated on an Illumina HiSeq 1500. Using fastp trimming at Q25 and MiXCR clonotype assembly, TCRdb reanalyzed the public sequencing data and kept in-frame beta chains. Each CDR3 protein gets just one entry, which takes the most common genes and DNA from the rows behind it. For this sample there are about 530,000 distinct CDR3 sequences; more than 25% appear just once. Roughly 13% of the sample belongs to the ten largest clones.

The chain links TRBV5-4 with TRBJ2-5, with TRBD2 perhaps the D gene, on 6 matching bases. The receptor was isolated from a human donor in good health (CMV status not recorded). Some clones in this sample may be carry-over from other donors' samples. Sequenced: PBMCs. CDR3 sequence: CASSLAGLATSETQYF. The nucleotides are TGTGCCAGCAGCTTGGCCGGGCTAGCGACTTCGGAGACCCAGTACTTC.